This TCR beta chain originates from a study of T-cell memory formation after mild COVID-19. The study, taken as a whole, reports: Memory from before infection featured some responding clones, which suggests cross-reactive memory joined. CD4/CD8 balance characterized clones contracting day 15 to 85, and CD4+ skew characterized later expanders.

This clonotype was observed a few times. Its specificity is unknown. Using its own MiXCR run on the 5' RACE reads, TCRdb lists one record per CDR3 protein. The sample carries 120,000 to 150,000 distinct CDR3 sequences, over 15% recorded once. The sequenced material came from PBMCs or a T cell subset sorted from them (not recorded which). The receptor was derived from an adult woman who had mild COVID-19 (a few samples of this study predate the infection). Cell type and time point are not known.

The CDR3 DNA reads as TGTGCCAGCAGGCTACCAGGGACAGGGGAGGGTGAGCAGTACTTC. It specifies CASRLPGTGEGEQYF. The V call is TRBV6-6, the J call TRBJ2-7, with 10 nucleotides matching TRBD1. CDR1 and CDR2 (germline): MNHNY, SVGAGI (reference sequence). Losses at the gene ends were 6 bases for V and 7 bases for J; bases not matched to a gene: 12. The CDR3 totals 15 residues.